The 32 T cell receptor beta chains in this list originate from one sample, sequenced in a study of circulating tumor DNA in untreated peripheral T-cell lymphoma. Clones were read by immunoSEQ multiplex PCR, and TCRdb kept only the in-frame ones, dropping some. The data hold some 350 clones, with around four fifths observed a single time. The specimen was cell-free DNA from blood serum. These receptors were taken from a human donor with peripheral T-cell lymphoma.

The rearrangement uses TRBV30 and TRBJ2-5; 7 positions agree with TRBD2. CDR3 length: 13 amino acids. Trimming cost V 8 bases and J 4 bases; bases outside gene matches: 10. Germline CDR1 reads GTSNPN; CDR2 reads SVGIG (reference sequence). In DNA, the CDR3 is TGTGCCCTTTCGGCGGGGGAAGCAGAGACCCAGTACTTC. This encodes CALSAGEAETQYF.

This chain connects TRBV4-3 to TRBJ1-2; perhaps TRBD1 as D (5 bases). Germline-derived CDR1 and CDR2 are LGHNA and YSLEER. The CDR3 extends over 15 amino acids. V was shortened by 4 bases and J by 6 bases, with 18 bases between the two germline ends. Written as DNA, the CDR3 is TGCGCCAGCAGCCCCCGGGACGCCTGGGCCGATGGCTACACCTTC. Amino acids: CASSPRDAWADGYTF.

The chain has TRBV15 and TRBJ1-1; a weak D match, TRBD1 (5 bases). Germline assignment: CDR1 LNHNV and CDR2 YYDKDF (reference sequence). V was pared by 3 bases and J by 5 bases, with 10 bases between. The CDR3 has 13 amino acids. For the CDR3, the DNA is TGTGCCACCAGCAGGCAGGGAAGGACTGAAGCTTTCTTT. It codes for CATSRQGRTEAFF.

The chain combines TRBV11-3 with TRBJ2-5; 9 positions match TRBD2. V trimming: 3 bases; J trimming: 5 bases; junction bases outside the gene matches: 4. This CDR3 contains 14 residues. Looked up from germline, CDR1 is SGHNT and CDR2 is YENEEA. The CDR3 bases are TGTGCCAGCAGCTTTACCACTAGCGGGGAGACCCAGTACTTC. It encodes CASSFTTSGETQYF.

This chain connects TRBV6-1 to TRBJ1-2; D not resolved. The ends were cut back, 8 bases at V and 5 bases at J, with 6 bases in the middle. Germline V gene sequence: CDR1 MNHNS, CDR2 SASEGT. The CDR3 is 10 residues long. The CDR3 nucleotides are TGTGCCAGCGAGGAATATGGCTACACCTTC. Translation: CASEEYGYTF.

This chain connects TRBV5-8 to TRBJ1-6; 7 bases are shared with TRBD1. The CDR3 contains 15 residues. Per the germline V gene, CDR1 is SGHTS and CDR2 is YDEGEE. The J segment lost 3 bases and the V segment lost 4 bases, leaving 4 bases of the junction unmatched. The CDR3 bases are TGTGCCAGCAGCCAAGGGACAGTCTATAATTCACCCCTCCACTTT. Encoded protein: CASSQGTVYNSPLHF.

V is TRBV5-1 and J is TRBJ2-7; 9 bases fit TRBD1. V shed 4 bases and J 6 bases; nucleotides not matched to a gene: 11. CDR1 and CDR2 (germline): SGHRS, YFSETQ. This CDR3 is 15 amino acids long. DNA of the CDR3: TGCGCCAGCAGCCATAACAGGGGGCTGGATTCCGAGCAGTACTTC. Residues: CASSHNRGLDSEQYF.

The rearrangement joins TRBV27 to TRBJ2-1; either TRBD1 or TRBD2 may fit D (6 bases each). The CDR3 consists of 16 residues. Trimming shortened V by 2 bases and J by 0 bases, and 11 bases separated the two germline ends. The germline gives CDR1 MNHEY, CDR2 SMNVEV (reference sequence). CDR3 coding DNA: TGTGCCAGCAGTTTACGGGGGCTCAGCTCCTACAATGAGCAGTTCTTC. Its protein is CASSLRGLSSYNEQFF.

The chain combines TRBV5-4 with TRBJ2-7, with 10 bases lining up with TRBD1. CDR3 length equals 16 residues. V lost 4 bases, J lost 3 bases, and 10 bases stayed unmatched. CDR1 and CDR2 from the germline V gene are SGHNT and YYREEE (reference sequence). CDR3 protein: CASSHDRDRGFYEQYF. CDR3 nucleotides: TGTGCCAGCAGCCACGACCGGGACAGGGGATTCTACGAGCAGTACTTC. Using reference TRBV5-4 and TRBJ2-7 for the parts outside the CDR3, the full variable domain is ETGVTQSPTHLIKTRGQQVTLRCSSQSGHNTVSWYQQALGQGPQFIFQYYREEENGRGNFPPRFSGLQFPNYSSELNVNALELDDSALYLCASSHDRDRGFYEQYFGPGTRLTVT.

There are a few counts of this clone. V usage is TRBV15 and J usage is TRBJ1-2, with TRBD1 matching over 9 bases. CDR1 is LNHNV, CDR2 YYDKDF, per germline (reference sequence). V was clipped by 5 bases and J by 4 bases; unmatched bases: 11. This CDR3 region has 16 residues. CDR3 sequence (DNA): TGTGCCACCAGCCGAATACAGGGGGCGATGGGCTATGGCTACACCTTC. It codes for CATSRIQGAMGYGYTF.

This clone appeared a few times. This sequence joins TRBV19 and TRBJ1-6; 7 bases line up with TRBD1. CDR1 and CDR2 (germline): LNHDA, SQIVND (reference sequence). The J segment lost 7 bases and the V segment lost 6 bases, leaving 12 bases of the junction unmatched. CDR3 size: 16 residues. DNA of the CDR3: TGTGCCAGTAGGTTCAACTGGGACAGCCTAAATTCACCCCTCCACTTT. Encoded protein: CASRFNWDSLNSPLHF. The full variable domain, in which reference TRBV19 and TRBJ1-6 provide the parts outside the CDR3, is DGGITQSPKYLFRKEGQNVTLSCEQNLNHDAMYWYRQDPGQGLRLIYYSQIVNDFQKGDIAEGYSVSREKKESFPLTVTSAQKNPTAFYLCASRFNWDSLNSPLHFGNGTRLTVT.

The chain uses TRBV7-3 and TRBJ1-2, with D perhaps TRBD1 (5 bases). CDR1 SGHTA and CDR2 FQGTGA come from the germline V gene. The CDR3 has 15 amino acids. Trimming stripped 0 bases from V and 1 base from J, with 9 bases between. CDR3 bases: TGTGCCAGCAGCTTAACCGGGACTCTTAACTATGGCTACACCTTC. Encoded protein: CASSLTGTLNYGYTF.

DNA of the CDR3: TGTGCCAGCAGCCAGACGGGAGTCGTTGAGACCCAGTACTTC. Encoded protein: CASSQTGVVETQYF. This rearrangement joins TRBV14 to TRBJ2-5, with a possible D match to TRBD2 (6 bases). There are 14 residues in the CDR3. Germline CDR1 reads SGHDN; CDR2 reads FVKESK. V shed 3 bases and J shed 5 bases, with 13 bases lying between them.

The rearrangement uses TRBV18 and TRBJ2-6; the D call may be TRBD1 or TRBD2 (6 bases each). Between the trimmed V and J ends, which lost 1 base and 4 bases, there was a span of 11 bases. CDR3 length equals 16 residues. Germline V lookup: CDR1 KGHSH, CDR2 LQKENI. In DNA form, the CDR3 reads TGTGCCAGCTCACCACAACGGGGGCTGGGGGCCAACGTCCTGACTTTC. Translated, it gives CASSPQRGLGANVLTF. The whole variable domain, remainder taken from reference TRBV18 and TRBJ2-6, is NAGVMQNPRHLVRRRGQEARLRCSPMKGHSHVYWYRQLPEEGLKFMVYLQKENIIDESGMPKERFSAEFPKEGPSILRIQQVVRGDSAAYFCASSPQRGLGANVLTFGAGSRLTVL.

The rearrangement links TRBV9 to TRBJ2-5, with 8 bases fitting TRBD1. Looked up from germline, CDR1 is SGDLS and CDR2 is YYNGEE. V was clipped by 1 base and J by 4 bases; unmatched bases: 15. The CDR3 has 18 residues. CDR3 DNA sequence: TGTGCCAGCAGCGTATCAACAGGGGGTGGTTTAGGAGGAGAGACCCAGTACTTC. It specifies CASSVSTGGGLGGETQYF.

The chain combines TRBV6-5 with TRBJ2-2; 7 nucleotides agree with TRBD1. Germline loops: CDR1 MNHEY, CDR2 SVGAGI. Trimming at V came to 3 bases and at J to 4 bases, leaving 8 bases not matched to a gene. This CDR3 region has 16 residues. CDR3 amino acids: CASSYLGQDGTGELFF. The DNA of the CDR3 is TGTGCCAGCAGTTATCTCGGACAGGATGGCACCGGGGAGCTGTTTTTT.

This clone turned up a few times. This chain connects TRBV4-1 to TRBJ1-2; 7 bases are shared with TRBD1. This CDR3 has 15 residues. The germline V gene encodes CDR1 MGHRA and CDR2 YSYEKL. V shed 3 bases and J 4 bases; nucleotides not matched to a gene: 8. This CDR3 is CASSHGQVDIYGYTF. The CDR3 region has the DNA TGCGCCAGCAGCCACGGACAGGTTGACATCTATGGCTACACCTTC.

This chain connects TRBV27 to TRBJ1-4; possibly TRBD1 for D (5 bases). Germline loops: CDR1 MNHEY, CDR2 SMNVEV (reference sequence). Between the trimmed V and J ends, which lost 2 bases and 11 bases, there was a span of 6 bases. The CDR3 sequence is 11 residues long. CDR3 loop: CASSLRGKLFF. The CDR3 coding sequence is TGTGCCAGCAGTTTACGGGGGAAACTGTTTTTT.

The chain is built from TRBV29-1 and TRBJ2-5, with 8 bases aligning to TRBD1. From germline, CDR1 is SQVTM and CDR2 ANQGSEA. The length of the CDR3 is 15 residues. Trimming took 1 base from V and 5 from J; bases not matched to a gene: 9. The CDR3 spells CSVEGGRGRTETQYF. The CDR3 region has the DNA TGCAGCGTTGAAGGGGGCAGGGGGCGGACGGAGACCCAGTACTTC.

This chain joins TRBV2 and TRBJ2-3; D perhaps matches TRBD1 (7 bases). From germline, CDR1 is SNHLY and CDR2 FYNNEI. The V gene lost 6 bases and the J gene lost 3 bases, with 13 bases spanning the gap. CDR3 size: 14 residues. This chain's CDR3 is CASSQGGVTDTQYF. CDR3 sequence (DNA): TGTGCCAGCAGCCAGGGGGGCGTTACAGATACGCAGTATTTT.

This clone was detected once. The chain couples TRBV6-1 to TRBJ2-5, with D perhaps given as TRBD1 or TRBD2 (5 bases each). The germline gives CDR1 MNHNS, CDR2 SASEGT. Between the trimmed V and J ends, which lost 4 bases and 2 bases, there was a span of 8 bases. The CDR3 has 13 amino acids. The CDR3 nucleotides are TGTGCCAGCAGTGGGGGACCGCAAGAGACCCAGTACTTC. Encoded protein: CASSGGPQETQYF.

The chain recombines TRBV9 with TRBJ2-1; D could derive from TRBD1 or TRBD2 (5 bases each). Germline CDR1 reads SGDLS; CDR2 reads YYNGEE. Trimming removed 2 bases at V and 10 bases at J, with 19 bases between. CDR3 length equals 15 residues. In DNA form, the CDR3 reads TGTGCCAGCAGCGTCCCCGTGATGGGGGACGGGGAGCAGTTCTTC. It encodes CASSVPVMGDGEQFF.

The chain links TRBV4-1 to TRBJ2-7, with TRBD1 matching over 7 bases. The germline CDR1 and CDR2 sequences are MGHRA and YSYEKL. J gave up 3 bases and V 4 bases, and 3 bases lay outside the gene matches. CDR3 length: 13 residues. This chain's CDR3 is CASSPGTDYEQYF. Here the CDR3 DNA reads TGCGCCAGCAGCCCCGGGACAGACTACGAGCAGTACTTC.

CDR3 amino acids: CAISRERTYEQYF. CDR3 nucleotide sequence: TGTGCCATTTCCAGGGAGAGGACCTACGAGCAGTACTTC. V and J are TRBV6-6 and TRBJ2-7; possibly TRBD1 or TRBD2 for D (5 bases each). CDR1 is MNHNY and CDR2 is SVGAGI in the germline V gene (reference sequence). The CDR3 contains 13 residues. With 10 bases removed from V and 2 bases from J, the gap between germline ends came to 15 bases.

The V and J genes are TRBV11-2 and TRBJ2-2; D is ambiguous. Germline CDR1 reads SGHAT; CDR2 reads FQNNGV. V shed 3 bases and J shed 4 bases, with 9 bases lying between them. The CDR3 loop spans 14 amino acids. CDR3 loop: CASSLDLITGELFF. The CDR3 nucleotides read TGTGCCAGCAGCTTGGACCTTATCACCGGGGAGCTGTTTTTT.

The chain couples TRBV6-1 to TRBJ1-1, with 7 bases identical to TRBD1. V trimming: 8 bases; J trimming: 6 bases; junction bases outside the gene matches: 12. The CDR3 sequence is 14 residues long. Germline V lookup: CDR1 MNHNS, CDR2 SASEGT. CDR3 nucleotides: TGTGCCAGCCCCGACCTAGGGACAGTTTCTGAAGCTTTCTTT. The encoded protein is CASPDLGTVSEAFF.

The rearrangement uses TRBV4-2 and TRBJ1-6; tentative D call: TRBD1 (6 bases). The V end was cut by 1 base, the J end by 3 bases, with 7 bases between. The CDR3 runs to 15 residues. Germline lookup yields CDR1 LGHNA and CDR2 YNFKEQ. CDR3 nucleotide sequence: TGTGCCAGCAGCCAAGGGACAGTCTATAATTCACCCCTCCACTTT. Its translation is CASSQGTVYNSPLHF.

This clone was detected only a few times. The rearrangement joins TRBV7-2 to TRBJ1-4, with D perhaps TRBD1 (6 bases). This CDR3 region has 16 residues. V was pared by 3 bases and J by 5 bases, with 16 bases between. Looked up from germline, CDR1 is SGHTA and CDR2 is FQGNSA. This CDR3 reads CASSLSGQLYNEKLFF. CDR3 DNA sequence: TGTGCCAGCAGCTTGTCTGGACAGCTTTACAATGAAAAACTGTTTTTT.

The chain has TRBV4-2 and TRBJ1-2, with 8 bases that match TRBD1. The V gene end was trimmed by 0 bases and the J gene end by 6 bases; junction bases not matched to a gene: 6. Germline CDR1 is LGHNA and CDR2 is YNFKEQ. CDR3 length: 15 residues. The CDR3 DNA is TGTGCCAGCAGCCAAGATCAGGGGGCGGAACATGGCTACACCTTC. Translating gives CASSQDQGAEHGYTF.

The chain recombines TRBV7-3 with TRBJ2-2; no reliable D call. The CDR3 loop spans 16 amino acids. The germline V gene encodes CDR1 SGHTA and CDR2 FQGTGA. The V end lost 1 base, the J end lost 3 bases, and 12 bases lay between the germline ends. The CDR3 DNA reads TGTGCCAGCAGCTTAAGACTTCCCCAGGACACCGGGGAGCTGTTTTTT. This gives the protein CASSLRLPQDTGELFF.

This clone has only one observation. The J gene is TRBJ1-2, the V gene TRBV25-1; D remains unclear. CDR1 is MGHDK and CDR2 is SYGVNS in the germline V gene. The V and J ends lost 1 base and 7 bases respectively, with 4 bases between them. The CDR3 extends over 11 amino acids. As DNA, the CDR3 is TGTGCCAGCAGTGAATTCAGTGGCTACACCTTC. This gives the protein CASSEFSGYTF.

The V gene is TRBV11-2, the J gene TRBJ1-1; D gene uncertain. V was clipped by 1 base and J by 1 base, with 7 bases between them. The germline CDR1 and CDR2 sequences are SGHAT and FQNNGV. The CDR3 contains 14 residues. This chain's CDR3 is CASSLGGGNTEAFF. The CDR3 DNA reads TGTGCCAGCAGCTTAGGGGGAGGGAACACTGAAGCTTTCTTT.